These 27 T cell receptor beta chains came from one sample sequenced in a study of T cells in Graves' hyperthyroidism and ophthalmopathy. Amplification of TCR beta CDR3 regions was performed using RNA transcripts as template. The HTBI primer set drove a first-round RT-PCR of the TCR CDR3. Via MiXCR, TCRdb re-called the multiplex PCR reads, giving one row per CDR3 protein. This table has hundreds of thousands of distinct CDR3 sequences, roughly 15% appearing once. The specimen sequenced was blood. The receptor set was obtained from a woman aged 18 to 35 with Graves' hyperthyroidism.

This rearrangement joins TRBV12-3 or TRBV12-4 to TRBJ1-1; D not certain. The CDR3 contains 12 residues. V lost 6 bases and J 1 base, leaving 6 bases between the germline ends. The CDR3 coding sequence is TGTGCCAGCAGGATTGGGAACACTGAAGCTTTCTTT. Its protein product is CASRIGNTEAFF.

In its sample, this clonotype was seen a few times. The V gene is TRBV27, the J gene TRBJ1-4; tentative D call: TRBD1 (5 bases). This CDR3 comprises 14 residues. The V end lost 1 base, the J end lost 6 bases, and 9 bases lay between the germline ends. Germline V gives CDR1 MNHEY, CDR2 SMNVEV (reference sequence). CDR3 protein: CASSLLSGDEKLFF. For the CDR3, the DNA is TGTGCCAGCAGTTTATTATCGGGGGATGAAAAACTGTTTTTT.

This chain joins TRBV6-2 or TRBV6-3 and TRBJ1-2; D ambiguous. The CDR3 sequence is 13 residues long. The V gene's germline CDR1 is MNHEY and CDR2 SVGEGT. Between the trimmed V and J ends, which lost 8 bases and 2 bases, there was a span of 12 bases. In DNA, the CDR3 is TGTGCCAGCCAGGCGGGTCTGAACTATGGCTACACCTTC. This encodes CASQAGLNYGYTF.

J is TRBJ1-3 and V is TRBV30; no definite D call. Germline CDR1 GTSNPN, CDR2 SVGIG (reference sequence). Trimming shortened V by 0 bases and J by 9 bases, and 9 bases separated the two germline ends. The CDR3 contains 12 residues. For the CDR3, the DNA is TGTGCCTGGAGTGTAACCCCCGGCACCATATATTTT. Its translation: CAWSVTPGTIYF.

This clonotype was counted ten times or more. V gene TRBV11-2 combines with J gene TRBJ2-1, with a weak D call TRBD2 (6 bases). The CDR3 consists of 14 residues. V was shortened by 2 bases and J by 4 bases, with 9 bases between the two germline ends. Per the germline V gene, CDR1 is SGHAT and CDR2 is FQNNGV. This CDR3 is CASSLLAQYNEQFF. CDR3 bases: TGTGCCAGCAGCTTACTAGCGCAGTACAATGAGCAGTTCTTC.

The chain has TRBV20-1 and TRBJ1-2, with a tentative D call TRBD1 (5 bases). Trimming took off 4 bases at V and 3 bases at J, with 9 bases between the two ends. The CDR3 is 12 amino acids. Germline V gene sequence: CDR1 DFQATT, CDR2 SNEGSKA (reference sequence). Here the CDR3 reads CSATQGDYGYTF. The CDR3 DNA is TGCAGTGCTACCCAGGGCGACTATGGCTACACCTTC.

This clonotype was detected many times. This chain joins TRBV10-1 and TRBJ2-5; the match to TRBD1 covers 7 bases. The CDR3 has 15 amino acids. Trimming at V came to 0 bases and at J to 2 bases, leaving 3 bases not matched to a gene. CDR1 and CDR2 (germline): WNHNN, SYGVQD (reference sequence). The CDR3 DNA reads as TGCGCCAGCAGTGAGTCCCGACAGGGACAAGAGACCCAGTACTTC. Residues: CASSESRQGQETQYF.

This clonotype was seen repeatedly, ten times or more. The rearrangement links TRBV5-1 to TRBJ1-1, with unresolved D. The CDR3 contains 14 residues. The V and J ends lost 0 bases and 1 base respectively, with 7 bases between them. CDR1 and CDR2 from the germline V gene are SGHRS and YFSETQ. In nucleotides, the CDR3 is TGCGCCAGCAGCTTGGAGGCCTCGAACACTGAAGCTTTCTTT. It translates to CASSLEASNTEAFF.

This clonotype was observed many times. The chain employs TRBV30 and TRBJ2-2; 8 nucleotides align to TRBD1. Germline V gives CDR1 GTSNPN, CDR2 SVGIG (reference sequence). Germline trimming cut 3 bases from V and 1 base from J; bases unmatched to any gene: 4. The CDR3 has 15 residues. This CDR3 reads CAWRAGQGNTGELFF. CDR3 nucleotides: TGTGCCTGGAGGGCCGGACAGGGGAACACCGGGGAGCTGTTTTTT.

This clonotype was seen repeatedly, ten times or more. V gene TRBV13 combines with J gene TRBJ2-7; D gene uncertain. V was cut by 0 bases and J by 3 bases, with 6 bases left in between. This CDR3 has 13 residues. CDR1 and CDR2 (germline): PRHDT, FYEKMQ (reference sequence). The CDR3 DNA reads TGTGCCAGCAGCTTAGGGATGGGCTACGAGCAGTACTTC. This translates into CASSLGMGYEQYF. The full variable domain, completed using reference TRBV13 and TRBJ2-7, is AAGVIQSPRHLIKEKRETATLKCYPIPRHDTVYWYQQGPGQDPQFLISFYEKMQSDKGSIPDRFSAQQFSDYHSELNMSSLELGDSALYFCASSLGMGYEQYFGPGTRLTVT.

This clonotype came up a few times. V and J are TRBV12-5 and TRBJ2-1; the match to TRBD1 covers 7 bases. Germline V gives CDR1 LGHNT, CDR2 FRNRAP. The CDR3 consists of 14 residues. J gave up 2 bases and V 5 bases, and 3 bases lay outside the gene matches. DNA for the CDR3: TGTGCTAGTGGTGCCGGGACAGCCTACAATGAGCAGTTCTTC. Translating gives CASGAGTAYNEQFF. Variable domain in full (rest from reference TRBV12-5 and TRBJ2-1): DARVTQTPRHKVTEMGQEVTMRCQPILGHNTVFWYRQTMMQGLELLAYFRNRAPLDDSGMPKDRFSAEMPDATLATLKIQPSEPRDSAVYFCASGAGTAYNEQFFGPGTRLTVL.

This clonotype was recorded a few times. The V and J genes are TRBV4-1 and TRBJ2-1; the match to TRBD1 covers 8 bases. Germline V CDR1 and CDR2: MGHRA, YSYEKL. The junction had 7 bases not matched to a gene; V was cut back by 4 bases and J by 8 bases. The CDR3 length is 14 residues. The DNA of the CDR3 is TGCGCCAGCAGCCCGGACAGGGTATTCGATGAGCAGTTCTTC. It codes for CASSPDRVFDEQFF.

This rearrangement joins TRBV13 to TRBJ2-1; 8 bases align to TRBD2. Germline V CDR1 and CDR2: PRHDT, FYEKMQ (reference sequence). The ends lost 5 bases at V and 4 bases at J; junction bases unmatched: 16. This CDR3 has 18 amino acids. DNA for the CDR3: TGTGCCAGCAGCGCCATGGGGACGGGAGGGCTGGGGTACAATGAGCAGTTCTTC. Its translation: CASSAMGTGGLGYNEQFF.

Ten or more counts support this clonotype. The chain employs TRBV7-9 and TRBJ2-7; perhaps D is TRBD1 or TRBD2 (5 bases each). Between the trimmed V and J ends, which lost 8 bases and 7 bases, there was a span of 21 bases. The V gene's germline CDR1 is SEHNR and CDR2 FQNEAQ (reference sequence). The CDR3 totals 14 residues. The chain's CDR3 is CASASAEGYTEQYF. The CDR3 region has the DNA TGTGCCAGCGCCTCCGCCGAGGGGTACACTGAGCAGTACTTC.

This clonotype was counted at least ten times. The CDR3 coding sequence is TGTGCCAGCAGACTAGCGGGTCCTGAGCAGTTCTTC. It specifies CASRLAGPEQFF. The V call is TRBV2, the J call TRBJ2-1, with TRBD2 identical over 9 bases. The CDR3 contains 12 residues. The germline V gene has CDR1 SNHLY and CDR2 FYNNEI. The junction had 3 bases not matched to a gene; V was cut back by 6 bases and J by 9 bases. Full variable domain (outside the CDR3, taken from reference TRBV2 and TRBJ2-1): EPEVTQTPSHQVTQMGQEVILRCVPISNHLYFYWYRQILGQKVEFLVSFYNNEISEKSEIFDDQFSVERPDGSNFTLKIRSTKLEDSAMYFCASRLAGPEQFFGPGTRLTVL.

Only a few counts were recorded for this clonotype. The chain couples TRBV20-1 to TRBJ2-1; no firm D call. The CDR3 length is 12 residues. Per germline, CDR1 DFQATT and CDR2 SNEGSKA (reference sequence). V gave up 3 bases and J gave up 15 bases, with 18 bases separating them. CDR3 amino acids: CSASGRSSSTFF. CDR3 in DNA: TGCAGTGCTAGTGGCCGATCAAGCAGTACGTTCTTC.

The rearrangement uses TRBV19 and TRBJ2-3; possibly TRBD1 for D (6 bases). Trimming stripped 2 bases from V and 9 bases from J, with 6 bases between. This CDR3 is 11 amino acids long. The germline V gene has CDR1 LNHDA and CDR2 SQIVND (reference sequence). CDR3 bases: TGTGCCAGTAGTATACAGGGGACGCAGTATTTT. Amino acids: CASSIQGTQYF.

This clonotype came up many times. The J gene is TRBJ2-3, the V gene TRBV2; D is uncertain. This CDR3 is 13 amino acids long. The V and J ends lost 8 bases and 0 bases respectively, with 9 bases between them. Germline V lookup: CDR1 SNHLY, CDR2 FYNNEI. CDR3 bases: TGTGCCAGCGCCGGCAGGAGCACAGATACGCAGTATTTT. Amino acids: CASAGRSTDTQYF. The entire variable domain, with the rest obtained from reference TRBV2 and TRBJ2-3, is as follows: EPEVTQTPSHQVTQMGQEVILRCVPISNHLYFYWYRQILGQKVEFLVSFYNNEISEKSEIFDDQFSVERPDGSNFTLKIRSTKLEDSAMYFCASAGRSTDTQYFGPGTRLTVL.

This clonotype was recorded at least ten times. The chain recombines TRBV10-3 with TRBJ2-3; D gene uncertain. The ends were cut back, 6 bases at V and 1 base at J, with 5 bases in the middle. Germline lookup yields CDR1 ENHRY and CDR2 SYGVKD. The CDR3 is 12 residues long. The CDR3 nucleotides read TGTGCCATCAGCTCAGGCACAGATACGCAGTATTTT. Translation: CAISSGTDTQYF.

About this clonotype itself: Possible read error: a much larger clone is one base away. This chain joins TRBV7-8 and TRBJ1-2; no clear D. The CDR3 sequence is 13 residues long. CDR1 and CDR2 from the germline V gene are SGHVS and FQNEAQ. For the CDR3, the DNA is TGTACCAGCAGCCCCGGGGTCAACTATGGCTACACCTTC. Protein sequence: CTSSPGVNYGYTF.

As regards this clonotype: With a much larger clone just one base away, this may be a read error. This rearrangement joins TRBV5-5 to TRBJ2-1; D may be TRBD2 (6 bases). There are 15 residues in the CDR3. Germline V gives CDR1 SGHKS, CDR2 YYEKEE (reference sequence). V dropped 4 bases and J dropped 10 bases, with 21 bases sitting between them. The DNA of the CDR3 is TGTGCCAGCAGCCCCTCGTCCGGGAGCCTCCTCGAGCAGTTCTTC. The encoded protein is CASSPSSGSLLEQFF. The full variable domain, with the rest looked up from reference TRBV5-5 and TRBJ2-1, is DAGVTQSPTHLIKTRGQQVTLRCSPISGHKSVSWYQQVLGQGPQFIFQYYEKEERGRGNFPDRFSARQFPNYSSELNVNALLLGDSALYLCASSPSSGSLLEQFFGPGTRLTVL.

In this sample, this clonotype turned up a few times. V is TRBV9 and J is TRBJ2-1, with TRBD2 matching over 7 bases. Per germline, CDR1 SGDLS and CDR2 YYNGEE. The CDR3 runs to 15 residues. Unmatched junction bases numbered 11, after V lost 3 bases and J lost 8 bases. The CDR3 DNA sequence: TGTGCCAGCAGCGAATCCGGGAGGATGGGGGATGAGCAGTTCTTC. Translation gives CASSESGRMGDEQFF.

This clonotype has at least ten counts. This sequence joins TRBV18 and TRBJ2-7; D gene uncertain. The CDR3 has 11 residues. In germline, CDR1 is KGHSH, CDR2 LQKENI. Trimming left V 4 bases short and J 6 bases short, with 7 bases between. The CDR3: CASSRPGEQYF. CDR3 bases: TGTGCCAGCTCACGTCCCGGCGAGCAGTACTTC. The variable domain in full, with the rest retrieved from reference TRBV18 and TRBJ2-7, is NAGVMQNPRHLVRRRGQEARLRCSPMKGHSHVYWYRQLPEEGLKFMVYLQKENIIDESGMPKERFSAEFPKEGPSILRIQQVVRGDSAAYFCASSRPGEQYFGPGTRLTVT.

Many counts were recorded for this clonotype. The V gene is TRBV18, the J gene TRBJ1-1; unclear D gene. The germline V and J ends were trimmed by 0 bases and 10 bases, with 12 bases remaining between them. The germline V gene encodes CDR1 KGHSH and CDR2 LQKENI. CDR3 length: 13 amino acids. CDR3 in DNA: TGTGCCAGCTCACCACCGTTGGGGTGGGGAGCTTTCTTT. Its translation: CASSPPLGWGAFF.

V usage is TRBV6-4 and J usage is TRBJ2-1, with TRBD2 matching 9 bases. J was trimmed by 4 bases and V by 8 bases; bases with no gene match: 9. Per germline, CDR1 MRHNA and CDR2 SNTAGT. The CDR3 length is 15 residues. CDR3 nucleotide sequence: TGTGCCAGCTCAATCACTAGCGGGCTTTACAATGAGCAGTTCTTC. Its translation: CASSITSGLYNEQFF.

This clonotype has just a few counts. The genes are TRBV12-3 or TRBV12-4 and TRBJ2-4; TRBD1 or TRBD2 may be the D gene (7 bases each). V was pared by 2 bases and J by 1 base, with 15 bases between. The CDR3 spans 17 residues. The CDR3 DNA sequence: TGTGCCAGCAGTTTAAGGGGGGGACAGATCGCCAAAAACATTCAGTACTTC. This encodes CASSLRGGQIAKNIQYF.

There are many counts of this clonotype. V is TRBV6-2 or TRBV6-3 and J is TRBJ1-1, with 7 bases lining up with TRBD1. CDR1 and CDR2 from the germline V gene are MNHEY and SVGEGT. With 6 bases clipped from V and 4 bases from J, the junction kept 14 bases outside the gene matches. The CDR3 is made up of 16 amino acids. The CDR3 sequence: CASSLIAGTVSTEAFF. The CDR3 DNA is TGTGCCAGCAGCCTGATTGCCGGGACAGTTTCCACTGAAGCTTTCTTT.